Below, 9 T cell receptor beta chains from the same sample are listed, as sequenced in a study of circulating CD8 cells and anti-PD-1 response in melanoma. Sorting of live CD3+CD8+TCRalphabeta+ cells by PD-1 and/or TIGIT gave four subsets. The QIAseq Immune Repertoire TCR panel built the libraries from roughly 15 ng of total RNA. TCRdb re-called the reads through MiXCR, storing one row per CDR3 protein. The table records about 990 distinct CDR3 sequences, 8.3% of them present only once. This specimen consisted of CD8+ T cells from PBMCs, obtained at baseline or after one month of anti-PD-1 therapy (not recorded which). These receptors all stem from a human donor with melanoma.

This clonotype was counted only a few times. This chain joins TRBV28 and TRBJ2-1; tentative D call: TRBD1 (5 bases). The V gene's germline CDR1 is MDHEN and CDR2 SYDVKM. V lost 7 bases, J lost 3 bases, and 10 bases lay in between. The CDR3 spans 13 residues. The CDR3 loop is CASTAQGYNEQFF. Here the CDR3 DNA reads TGTGCCAGCACAGCTCAGGGCTACAATGAGCAGTTCTTC.

This clonotype is classed as large. The chain combines TRBV7-3 with TRBJ2-1, with 14 bases fitting TRBD2. Trimming at V came to 5 bases and at J to 4 bases, leaving 16 bases not matched to a gene. Germline-derived CDR1 and CDR2 are SGHTA and FQGTGA. CDR3 length: 20 amino acids. The CDR3 sequence is CASSPGVGLAGVLTYNEQFF. The CDR3 nucleotides are TGTGCCAGCAGCCCCGGGGTGGGACTAGCGGGGGTCTTAACGTACAATGAGCAGTTCTTC.

This clonotype is labeled as medium-sized. One end of the junction fails to match germline, which may point to a read error. The V call is TRBV7-7, the J call TRBJ1-1, with unresolved D. Germline V gene data show CDR1 as SSHAT and CDR2 as FNYEAQ (reference sequence). The CDR3 has 13 residues. The CDR3 nucleotides read TGTGCTAGCAGCTTGCTACAGAACACTGAAGCTTTCTTT. Its protein product is CASSLLQNTEAFF.

In its sample, this clonotype ranks as large (0.1 to 1%). The genes are TRBV19 and TRBJ2-3, with D possibly matching TRBD1 (6 bases). Trimming removed 3 bases from V and 4 bases from J, with 14 bases in between. The CDR3 is made up of 15 amino acids. Germline assignment: CDR1 LNHDA and CDR2 SQIVND (reference sequence). CDR3 protein: CASSMSTDSADTQYF. CDR3 coding DNA: TGTGCCAGTAGTATGTCGACGGACAGTGCAGATACGCAGTATTTT.

This clonotype is medium-sized. The genes are TRBV29-1 and TRBJ2-1; TRBD2 matches at 7 bases. The CDR3 totals 11 residues. Unmatched junction bases numbered 2, after V lost 4 bases and J lost 8 bases. Per germline, CDR1 SQVTM and CDR2 ANQGSEA. CDR3 sequence: CSVVAGYEQFF. For the CDR3, the DNA is TGCAGCGTTGTAGCGGGCTATGAGCAGTTCTTC.

By proportion, this clonotype is large. The CDR3: CASSSPAGGYNEQFF. For the CDR3, the DNA is TGTGCCAGCAGCTCCCCAGCGGGGGGCTACAATGAGCAGTTCTTC. V gene TRBV7-3 combines with J gene TRBJ2-1, with 9 bases lining up with TRBD2. Germline-derived CDR1 and CDR2 are SGHTA and FQGTGA. The V and J ends lost 4 bases and 3 bases, in that order; junction bases with no gene match: 4. This CDR3 spans 15 amino acids.

Worth noting for this clonotype: A much larger clone lies a single base off, so this may be a read error. The chain combines TRBV2 with TRBJ2-7, with unresolved D. The CDR3 is 10 amino acids. In germline, CDR1 is SNHLY, CDR2 FYNNEI. CDR3: CASLYNERYF. CDR3 sequence (DNA): TGTGCCAGCCTTTATAACGAGCGGTACTTC. The entire variable domain, with the rest obtained from reference TRBV2 and TRBJ2-7, is as follows: EPEVTQTPSHQVTQMGQEVILRCVPISNHLYFYWYRQILGQKVEFLVSFYNNEISEKSEIFDDQFSVERPDGSNFTLKIRSTKLEDSAMYFCASLYNERYFGPGTRLTVT.

This clonotype rates as medium-sized. V gene TRBV5-6 combines with J gene TRBJ2-7; D may be TRBD2 (6 bases). The CDR3 has 13 residues. Looked up from germline, CDR1 is SGHDT and CDR2 is YYEEEE. Trimming pared 2 bases from V and 6 bases from J, leaving 12 bases between. The CDR3: CASSFGTAREQYF. CDR3 sequence (DNA): TGTGCCAGCAGCTTCGGGACTGCTCGCGAGCAGTACTTC.

This clonotype is deemed medium-sized. The chain employs TRBV7-8 and TRBJ2-6, with a tentative D call TRBD2 (6 bases). CDR3 length: 17 residues. The V gene's germline CDR1 is SGHVS and CDR2 FQNEAQ. V gave up 5 bases and J gave up 3 bases, with 17 bases separating them. Written as DNA, the CDR3 is TGTGCCAGCAGCAAATACCTAAGGGAGGATGGGGCCAACGTCCTGACTTTC. The encoded protein is CASSKYLREDGANVLTF.